Listed here are 32 T cell receptor beta chains from one sample, sequenced in a study of T cells after yellow fever vaccination. TCRdb re-called the 5' RACE reads through MiXCR, storing one row per CDR3 protein. In the table there are 30,000 to 40,000 distinct CDR3 sequences, around 6.7% of which are singletons. Sequenced here: PBMCs, either bulk or a sorted T-cell subset (CD4+, CD8+, memory, or dextramer-sorted; not recorded which), sampled on the day of the first yellow fever vaccination. Receptor source: a man aged 18 to 30 who received the YFV17D yellow fever vaccine.

This clonotype occurred many times. The chain links TRBV4-3 to TRBJ1-4, with D possibly TRBD1 on 6 matching bases. CDR3 length equals 17 residues. Germline V CDR1 and CDR2: LGHNA, YSLEER. The V end lost 0 bases, the J end lost 4 bases, and 15 bases lay between the germline ends. The CDR3 loop is CASSQDPQGLVNEKLFF. The CDR3 nucleotides read TGCGCCAGCAGCCAAGATCCCCAGGGGTTGGTTAATGAAAAACTGTTTTTT.

This clonotype was picked up many times. The chain has TRBV3-1 and TRBJ2-1, with 13 positions matching TRBD2. Per the germline V gene, CDR1 is LGHDT and CDR2 is YNNKEL (reference sequence). Trimming cost V 5 bases and J 3 bases; bases outside gene matches: 10. The CDR3 sequence is 18 residues long. The CDR3 protein is CASSTRLAGGIIYNEQFF. In DNA, the CDR3 is TGTGCCAGCAGCACCCGACTAGCGGGGGGCATCATCTACAATGAGCAGTTCTTC.

In this sample, this clonotype turned up many times. The rearrangement uses TRBV12-3 or TRBV12-4 and TRBJ1-1; no clear D gene. Trimming took 3 bases from V and 1 from J, leaving 9 bases between them. This CDR3 has 14 amino acids. The CDR3, as DNA: TGTGCCAGCAGTTTCCGGGTGAGGAACACTGAAGCTTTCTTT. Its protein product is CASSFRVRNTEAFF.

This clonotype was seen ten or more times. The chain uses TRBV7-2 and TRBJ2-1; D is undetermined. Deletions cut 5 bases from V and 12 bases from J, with 17 bases between. The germline V gene encodes CDR1 SGHTA and CDR2 FQGNSA. The CDR3 extends over 13 amino acids. For the CDR3, the DNA is TGTGCCAGCAGCAAACCAGATCGGGCTACGCAGTTCTTC. The encoded protein is CASSKPDRATQFF.

Ten or more counts support this clonotype. The chain uses TRBV7-6 and TRBJ2-2; 9 nucleotides line up with TRBD1. This CDR3 contains 16 residues. Germline V gene lookup returns CDR1 SGHVS and CDR2 FNYEAQ. With 3 bases clipped from V and 5 bases from J, the junction kept 7 bases outside the gene matches. The CDR3 DNA reads as TGTGCCAGCAGCTTGGGACAGGGAATAGAAACCGGGGAGCTGTTTTTT. It encodes CASSLGQGIETGELFF. The full variable domain, completed using reference TRBV7-6 and TRBJ2-2, is GAGVSQSPRYKVTKRGQDVALRCDPISGHVSLYWYRQALGQGPEFLTYFNYEAQQDKSGLPNDRFSAERPEGSISTLTIQRTEQRDSAMYRCASSLGQGIETGELFFGEGSRLTVL.

This clonotype was recorded at least ten times. V and J are TRBV7-2 and TRBJ2-5; D gene unclear. V was clipped by 2 bases and J by 1 base, with 8 bases between them. Germline V lookup: CDR1 SGHTA, CDR2 FQGNSA. The CDR3 loop spans 14 amino acids. CDR3 bases: TGTGCCAGCAGCTTAAGCGCGTTCCAAGAGACCCAGTACTTC. Protein: CASSLSAFQETQYF.

About this clonotype itself: This sequence may be a read error, since a much larger clone differs from it by one base. This chain uses TRBV11-1 with TRBJ2-5, with 7 bases matching TRBD2. The V gene end was trimmed by 1 base and the J gene end by 5 bases; junction bases not matched to a gene: 16. Looked up from germline, CDR1 is SGHAT and CDR2 is FQDESV (reference sequence). This CDR3 region has 18 residues. Here the CDR3 reads CASSLGFRTRSGHETQYF. In DNA form, the CDR3 reads TGTGCCAGCAGCTTAGGGTTCAGGACTAGATCTGGCCATGAGACCCAGTACTTC.

This clonotype was seen many times. The rearrangement links TRBV4-2 to TRBJ2-1; D gene ambiguous. The V and J ends lost 3 bases and 0 bases respectively, with 12 bases between them. CDR3 length: 16 amino acids. In germline, CDR1 is LGHNA, CDR2 YNFKEQ. The CDR3 DNA is TGTGCCAGCAGCCAGAGCCCGGCAGACTCCTACAATGAGCAGTTCTTC. As protein: CASSQSPADSYNEQFF.

Concerning this clonotype: This may arise from a read error, as a much more abundant clone is one base away. The genes are TRBV24-1 and TRBJ2-2; D perhaps matches TRBD2 (5 bases). The CDR3 spans 16 residues. Germline-derived CDR1 and CDR2 are KGHDR and SFDVKD. CDR3 nucleotides: TGTGCCACCAGTGACTCCACCCGACATAACACCGGGGAGCTGTTTTTC. The encoded protein is CATSDSTRHNTGELFF.

This clonotype was detected a few times. This chain connects TRBV10-3 to TRBJ1-1; weak D call: TRBD1 (6 bases). The V gene's germline CDR1 is ENHRY and CDR2 SYGVKD. The CDR3 is made up of 14 amino acids. V lost 4 bases, J lost 3 bases, and 12 bases lay in between. The CDR3, as DNA: TGTGCCATCAGTGCCGAGGGGGGTCACACTGAAGCTTTCTTT. It is translated as CAISAEGGHTEAFF.

This clonotype has a count of ten or more. V gene TRBV12-3 or TRBV12-4 combines with J gene TRBJ1-1, with D unresolved. CDR3 length: 12 amino acids. The V end was cut by 2 bases, the J end by 1 base, with 2 bases between. The CDR3 DNA follows: TGTGCCAGCAGTTTATGGAACACTGAAGCTTTCTTT. Its protein product is CASSLWNTEAFF.

In regard to this clonotype: Relative to the germline gene, one junction end is altered; a read error may explain this. The rearrangement links TRBV11-3 to TRBJ2-3; 8 bases match TRBD2. The germline V gene encodes CDR1 SGHNT and CDR2 YENEEA. The CDR3 has 16 amino acids. CDR3 amino acids: CASSLEPGLGTDTQYF. The CDR3 nucleotides read TGTGCCAGCAGCCTAGAACCGGGACTAGGCACAGATACGCAGTATTTT.

The chain links TRBV2 to TRBJ2-7; D unresolved. The V gene's germline CDR1 is SNHLY and CDR2 FYNNEI. V lost 6 bases, J lost 6 bases, and 18 bases lay in between. CDR3 length: 14 residues. The CDR3 DNA follows: TGTGCCAGCAGGCTGACCGGGCTCCTCGGCGAGCAGTACTTC. Translation: CASRLTGLLGEQYF.

This clonotype was seen ten or more times. The V and J genes are TRBV3-1 and TRBJ2-6, with D perhaps matching TRBD2 (5 bases). V shed 11 bases and J shed 0 bases, with 8 bases lying between them. Germline V gene data show CDR1 as LGHDT and CDR2 as YNNKEL (reference sequence). The length of the CDR3 is 13 residues. The CDR3 protein is CASTSSGANVLTF. As DNA, the CDR3 is TGTGCCTCCACTAGCTCTGGGGCCAACGTCCTGACTTTC. The full variable domain, in which reference TRBV3-1 and TRBJ2-6 provide the parts outside the CDR3, is DTAVSQTPKYLVTQMGNDKSIKCEQNLGHDTMYWYKQDSKKFLKIMFSYNNKELIINETVPNRFSPKSPDKAHLNLHINSLELGDSAVYFCASTSSGANVLTFGAGSRLTVL.

This clonotype was counted between two and nine times. The rearrangement links TRBV28 to TRBJ2-1, with TRBD2 matching over 12 bases. The V and J ends lost 5 bases and 5 bases, in that order; junction bases with no gene match: 10. CDR1 and CDR2 from the germline V gene are MDHEN and SYDVKM. The CDR3 is made up of 17 amino acids. CDR3 amino acids: CASSPRLAGERHNEQFF. CDR3 in DNA: TGTGCCAGCAGTCCTCGACTAGCGGGGGAACGCCACAATGAGCAGTTCTTC.

The chain is built from TRBV11-3 and TRBJ2-1; D is undetermined. Germline assignment: CDR1 SGHNT and CDR2 YENEEA. CDR3 length: 14 amino acids. V was shortened by 1 base and J by 4 bases, with 8 bases between the two germline ends. The CDR3 DNA is TGTGCCAGCAGCTTAGGAGAGGAGTACAATGAGCAGTTCTTC. Translated: CASSLGEEYNEQFF.

This clonotype was seen repeatedly, ten times or more. This sequence joins TRBV4-1 and TRBJ1-1; D is possibly TRBD1 (6 bases). This CDR3 is 16 amino acids long. V was pared by 5 bases and J by 4 bases, with 20 bases between. CDR1 is MGHRA, CDR2 YSYEKL, per germline. The chain's CDR3 is CASSKRYRDYSTEAFF. CDR3 DNA: TGCGCCAGCAGCAAACGCTACAGGGATTATTCCACTGAAGCTTTCTTT.

On this clonotype: A much larger clone differs from this one at a single base, so this may be a read error. This rearrangement joins TRBV5-6 to TRBJ1-1; D possibly corresponds to TRBD1 (5 bases). From germline, CDR1 is SGHDT and CDR2 YYEEEE. The CDR3 loop spans 14 amino acids. V lost 4 bases and J 4 bases, leaving 14 bases between the germline ends. CDR3 sequence (DNA): TGTGCCAGCAGCATGGCGCTCAGGGCCACTGAAGCTTTCTTT. Translated, it gives CASSMALRATEAFF.

This clonotype was counted many times. The V and J genes are TRBV5-1 and TRBJ2-1; the D is unclear. The CDR3 has 13 amino acids. Per germline, CDR1 SGHRS and CDR2 YFSETQ. Trimming took off 0 bases at V and 6 bases at J, with 7 bases between the two ends. This chain's CDR3 is CASSLETGNEQFF. For the CDR3, the DNA is TGCGCCAGCAGCTTGGAGACTGGCAATGAGCAGTTCTTC.

J is TRBJ2-7 and V is TRBV18; a weak D match, TRBD2 (7 bases). The germline gives CDR1 KGHSH, CDR2 LQKENI. The CDR3 spans 15 residues. Trimming removed 5 bases from V and 3 bases from J, with 17 bases in between. The CDR3 is CASSGRGAPSYEQYF. The DNA for the CDR3 is TGTGCCAGCTCAGGTCGGGGGGCGCCGAGCTACGAGCAGTACTTC.

At least ten counts were recorded for this clonotype. This rearrangement joins TRBV11-2 to TRBJ1-5; 8 bases align to TRBD1. The CDR3 extends over 15 amino acids. The germline V gene has CDR1 SGHAT and CDR2 FQNNGV. Unmatched junction bases numbered 5, after V lost 1 base and J lost 6 bases. The CDR3 DNA reads TGTGCCAGCAGCTTAGGCGGGACAGGAGGTCAGCCCCAGCATTTT. Its protein product is CASSLGGTGGQPQHF.

The sample holds one count of this clonotype. This chain uses TRBV9 with TRBJ2-7, with a possible D match to TRBD2 (6 bases). V was pared by 4 bases and J by 3 bases, with 17 bases between. The length of the CDR3 is 15 residues. Germline CDR1 reads SGDLS; CDR2 reads YYNGEE. The CDR3 loop reads CASSPQGTGVYEQYF. The CDR3 DNA reads TGTGCCAGCAGCCCTCAGGGCACGGGGGTCTACGAGCAGTACTTC. The full variable domain, its missing parts supplied by reference TRBV9 and TRBJ2-7, is DSGVTQTPKHLITATGQRVTLRCSPRSGDLSVYWYQQSLDQGLQFLIQYYNGEERAKGNILERFSAQQFPDLHSELNLSSLELGDSALYFCASSPQGTGVYEQYFGPGTRLTVT.

By frequency in the sample, this clonotype is medium-sized. V is TRBV11-2 and J is TRBJ1-5; no clear D. Germline values: CDR1 SGHAT, CDR2 FQNNGV. The CDR3 loop spans 13 amino acids. Deletions cut 4 bases from V and 6 bases from J, with 10 bases between. CDR3 in amino acids: CASSSDGFQPQHF. CDR3 nucleotide sequence: TGTGCCAGCAGCTCCGACGGGTTTCAGCCCCAGCATTTT.

This clonotype was counted a single time. The V call is TRBV28, the J call TRBJ2-7, with D possibly called TRBD1 or TRBD2 (5 bases each). The V end lost 6 bases, the J end lost 5 bases, and 20 bases lay between the germline ends. This CDR3 region has 15 residues. In germline, CDR1 is MDHEN, CDR2 SYDVKM. CDR3 sequence reads: CASSLRWGFYHEQYV. Written as DNA, the CDR3 is TGTGCCAGCAGCTTACGCTGGGGGTTTTACCACGAGCAGTACGTC.

This clonotype was recorded at least ten times. The rearrangement uses TRBV7-3 and TRBJ2-3, with D hard to call. The CDR3 length is 11 residues. Germline assignment: CDR1 SGHTA and CDR2 FQGTGA. V lost 3 bases, J lost 10 bases, and 8 bases lay in between. The CDR3 loop reads CASSFFRAQYF. The CDR3 nucleotides read TGTGCCAGCAGCTTTTTTAGAGCGCAGTATTTT.

The CDR3 here is CASSLSGGERFGYTF. The CDR3 DNA reads as TGTGCCAGCAGCTTATCGGGGGGGGAGAGGTTTGGCTACACCTTC. The chain is built from TRBV7-2 and TRBJ1-2, with a possible D match to TRBD1 (5 bases). The CDR3 is 15 amino acids. Germline V gene data show CDR1 as SGHTA and CDR2 as FQGNSA. V was pared by 2 bases and J by 7 bases, with 17 bases between.

This clonotype came up many times. The chain combines TRBV20-1 with TRBJ2-5; 7 bases agree with TRBD2. The CDR3 is 14 residues long. The V and J ends lost 1 base and 1 base, in that order; junction bases with no gene match: 3. Germline V lookup: CDR1 DFQATT, CDR2 SNEGSKA (reference sequence). CDR3 sequence (DNA): TGCAGTGCTAGAGCGGGGGGTGTCCAAGAGACCCAGTACTTC. This translates into CSARAGGVQETQYF.

This clonotype has just a few counts. The chain couples TRBV30 to TRBJ1-1, with D possibly TRBD1 on 6 matching bases. The CDR3 has 13 residues. Germline V gene lookup returns CDR1 GTSNPN and CDR2 SVGIG (reference sequence). The V and J ends lost 2 bases and 0 bases respectively, with 7 bases between them. The CDR3 sequence: CAWSRGMNTEAFF. In DNA, the CDR3 is TGTGCCTGGAGTAGGGGGATGAACACTGAAGCTTTCTTT.

This clonotype was detected ten times or more. The chain links TRBV7-8 to TRBJ2-5; the D gene is possibly TRBD1 (5 bases). The CDR3 length is 14 residues. Between the trimmed V and J ends, which lost 2 bases and 7 bases, there was a span of 14 bases. Germline V CDR1 and CDR2: SGHVS, FQNEAQ. The CDR3 here is CASSLKGYAVTQYF. The CDR3 DNA follows: TGTGCCAGCAGCTTAAAGGGGTATGCGGTGACCCAGTACTTC.

Many counts were recorded for this clonotype. The chain joins TRBV7-2 to TRBJ2-5; possibly TRBD1 or TRBD2 for D (6 bases each). The CDR3 runs 15 residues. V shed 1 base and J shed 1 base, with 10 bases lying between them. From germline, CDR1 is SGHTA and CDR2 FQGNSA. CDR3 sequence reads: CASSLGGGPQETQYF. The CDR3 DNA follows: TGTGCCAGCAGCTTAGGTGGGGGGCCCCAAGAGACCCAGTACTTC.

This clonotype has ten or more counts. The chain couples TRBV7-9 to TRBJ2-7, with a weak D call TRBD1 (7 bases). Between the trimmed V and J ends, which lost 6 bases and 5 bases, there was a span of 17 bases. The CDR3 spans 14 residues. Germline loops: CDR1 SEHNR, CDR2 FQNEAQ (reference sequence). The CDR3 bases are TGTGCCAGCAGTTTTACAGGAGGGGGCCACGAGCAGTACTTC. The encoded protein is CASSFTGGGHEQYF.

This chain uses TRBV28 with TRBJ1-2; D may be TRBD1 (5 bases). V was cut by 5 bases and J by 8 bases, with 15 bases left in between. The CDR3 has 13 amino acids. CDR1 and CDR2 from the germline V gene are MDHEN and SYDVKM. DNA for the CDR3: TGTGCCAGCAGTGCCCCTATTCGGGGGGGCTACACCTTC. Residues: CASSAPIRGGYTF.